The T cell receptor beta chain under discussion was sequenced for a study of T-cell reconstitution after alpha-beta-depleted transplantation in children. This clonotype was detected many times. This CDR3 spans 14 amino acids. V lost 3 bases and J 0 bases, leaving 9 bases between the germline ends. This sample's TCRbeta library carried unique molecular identifier barcodes. From the PCR reads, TCRdb called clonotypes with MiXCR, one entry per CDR3 protein. The sample has about 230,000 distinct CDR3 sequences; about 8.8% are singletons. This receptor was obtained from a human donor who donated a stem cell graft to a child with SCID. V gene TRBV12-3 or TRBV12-4 combines with J gene TRBJ2-7; tentative D call: TRBD2 (6 bases). The source was PBMCs from the stem cell graft donor, collected from the stem cell graft. CDR3 region: CASSLGGNSYEQYF. CDR3 in DNA: TGTGCCAGCAGTTTGGGGGGTAACTCCTACGAGCAGTACTTC.